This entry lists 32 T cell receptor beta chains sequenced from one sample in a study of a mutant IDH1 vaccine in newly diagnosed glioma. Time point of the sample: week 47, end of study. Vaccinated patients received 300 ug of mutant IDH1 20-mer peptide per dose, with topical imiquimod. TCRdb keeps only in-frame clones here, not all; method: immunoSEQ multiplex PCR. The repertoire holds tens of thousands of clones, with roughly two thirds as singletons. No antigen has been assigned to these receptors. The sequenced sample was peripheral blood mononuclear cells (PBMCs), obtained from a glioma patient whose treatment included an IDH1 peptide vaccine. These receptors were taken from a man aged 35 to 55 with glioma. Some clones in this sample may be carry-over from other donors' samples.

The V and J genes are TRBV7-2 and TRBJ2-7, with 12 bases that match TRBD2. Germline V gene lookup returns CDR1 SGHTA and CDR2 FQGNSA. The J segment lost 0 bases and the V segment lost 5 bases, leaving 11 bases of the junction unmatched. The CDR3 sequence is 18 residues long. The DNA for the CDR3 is TGTGCCAGCAGCCAACAGGCTAGCGGGGGGGCCTACTCCTACGAGCAGTACTTC. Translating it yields CASSQQASGGAYSYEQYF.

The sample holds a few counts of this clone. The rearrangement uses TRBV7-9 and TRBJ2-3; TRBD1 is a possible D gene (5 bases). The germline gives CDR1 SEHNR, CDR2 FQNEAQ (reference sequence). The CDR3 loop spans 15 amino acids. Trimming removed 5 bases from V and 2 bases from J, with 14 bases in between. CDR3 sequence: CASSMRQTNTDTQYF. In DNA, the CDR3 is TGTGCCAGCAGCATGCGACAGACCAACACAGATACGCAGTATTTT.

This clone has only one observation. CDR3 nucleotides: TGCGCCAGCAGCTTGGGGGCTAGCACAGATACGCAGTATTTT. This translates into CASSLGASTDTQYF. J is TRBJ2-3 and V is TRBV5-1; D not certain. Germline V gene data show CDR1 as SGHRS and CDR2 as YFSETQ. CDR3 size: 14 residues. Trimming left V 0 bases short and J 0 bases short, with 5 bases between. Combining the CDR3 with reference TRBV5-1 and TRBJ2-3 gives the whole variable domain KAGVTQTPRYLIKTRGQQVTLSCSPISGHRSVSWYQQTPGQGLQFLFEYFSETQRNKGNFPGRFSGRQFSNSRSEMNVSTLELGDSALYLCASSLGASTDTQYFGPGTRLTVL.

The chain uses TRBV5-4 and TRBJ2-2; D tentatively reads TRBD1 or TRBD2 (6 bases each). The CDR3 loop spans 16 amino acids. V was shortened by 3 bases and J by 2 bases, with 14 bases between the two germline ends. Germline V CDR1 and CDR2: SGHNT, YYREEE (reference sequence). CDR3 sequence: CASSWGAGHNTGELFF. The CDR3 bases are TGTGCCAGCAGCTGGGGGGCGGGCCATAACACCGGGGAGCTGTTTTTT.

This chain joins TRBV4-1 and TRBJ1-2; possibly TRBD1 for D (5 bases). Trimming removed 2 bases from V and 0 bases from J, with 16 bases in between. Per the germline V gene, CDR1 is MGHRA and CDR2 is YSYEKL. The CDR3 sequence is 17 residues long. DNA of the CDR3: TGCGCCAGCAGCCAAATCTTGGGGACGGAAGCTAACTATGGCTACACCTTC. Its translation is CASSQILGTEANYGYTF.

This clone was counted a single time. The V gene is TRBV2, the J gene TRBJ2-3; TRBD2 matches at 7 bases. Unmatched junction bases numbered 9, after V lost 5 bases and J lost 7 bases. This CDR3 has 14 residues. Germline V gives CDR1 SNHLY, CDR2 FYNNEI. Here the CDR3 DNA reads TGTGCCAGCAGTCCTAGCGGATTTGGGAATACGCAGTATTTT. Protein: CASSPSGFGNTQYF.

The CDR3 is CASSYFSPLGTGELFF. In DNA form, the CDR3 reads TGTGCCAGCAGTTACTTCTCCCCCTTGGGAACCGGGGAGCTGTTTTTT. The chain is built from TRBV6-5 and TRBJ2-2; the D is unclear. The V end lost 1 base, the J end lost 5 bases, and 14 bases lay between the germline ends. Germline V CDR1 and CDR2: MNHEY, SVGAGI. The length of the CDR3 is 16 residues.

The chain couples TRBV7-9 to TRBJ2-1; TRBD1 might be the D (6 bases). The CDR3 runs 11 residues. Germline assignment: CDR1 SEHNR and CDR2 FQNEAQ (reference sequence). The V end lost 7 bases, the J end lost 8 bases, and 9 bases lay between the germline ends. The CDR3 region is CASTQGYEQFF. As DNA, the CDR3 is TGTGCCAGCACCCAGGGGTATGAGCAGTTCTTC.

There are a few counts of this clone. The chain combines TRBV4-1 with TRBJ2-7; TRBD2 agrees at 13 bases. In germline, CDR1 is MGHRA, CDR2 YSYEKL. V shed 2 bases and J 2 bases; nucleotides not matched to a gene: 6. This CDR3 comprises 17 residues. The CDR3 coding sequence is TGCGCCAGCAGCCAACTGAGGGGACTAGCGGGAACCTACGAGCAGTACTTC. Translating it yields CASSQLRGLAGTYEQYF.

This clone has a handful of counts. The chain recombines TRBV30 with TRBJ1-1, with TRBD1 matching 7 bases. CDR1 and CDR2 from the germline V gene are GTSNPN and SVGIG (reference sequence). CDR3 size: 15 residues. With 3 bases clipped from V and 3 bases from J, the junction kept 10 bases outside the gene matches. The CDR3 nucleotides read TGTGCCTGGAGGACACAGGGGACGCGGTACACTGAAGCTTTCTTT. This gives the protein CAWRTQGTRYTEAFF.

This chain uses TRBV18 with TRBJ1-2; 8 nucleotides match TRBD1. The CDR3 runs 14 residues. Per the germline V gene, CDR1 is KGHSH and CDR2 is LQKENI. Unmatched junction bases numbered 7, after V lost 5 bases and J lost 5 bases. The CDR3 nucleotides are TGTGCCAGCTCAGGTGGACAGGGTCATTATGGCTACACCTTC. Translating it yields CASSGGQGHYGYTF.

The CDR3 sequence: CSATQGNGSPLHF. The CDR3 nucleotides read TGCAGCGCGACCCAGGGGAACGGTTCACCCCTCCACTTT. V and J are TRBV29-1 and TRBJ1-6; tentatively, D is TRBD1 (6 bases). The CDR3 is 13 residues long. Trimming cost V 7 bases and J 9 bases, with 16 bases left between them. Germline V gives CDR1 SQVTM, CDR2 ANQGSEA.

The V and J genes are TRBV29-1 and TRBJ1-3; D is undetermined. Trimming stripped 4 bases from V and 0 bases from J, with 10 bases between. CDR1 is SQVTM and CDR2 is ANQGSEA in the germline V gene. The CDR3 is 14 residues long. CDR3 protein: CSVVADASGNTIYF. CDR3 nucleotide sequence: TGCAGCGTTGTGGCGGATGCCTCTGGAAACACCATATATTTT.

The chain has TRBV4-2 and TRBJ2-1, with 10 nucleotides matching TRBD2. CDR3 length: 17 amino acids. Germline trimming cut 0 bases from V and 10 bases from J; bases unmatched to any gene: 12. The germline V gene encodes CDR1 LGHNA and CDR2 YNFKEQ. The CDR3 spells CASSQDFQRGGRSEQFF. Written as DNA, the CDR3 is TGTGCCAGCAGCCAAGATTTCCAGCGGGGGGGTCGGTCGGAGCAGTTCTTC.

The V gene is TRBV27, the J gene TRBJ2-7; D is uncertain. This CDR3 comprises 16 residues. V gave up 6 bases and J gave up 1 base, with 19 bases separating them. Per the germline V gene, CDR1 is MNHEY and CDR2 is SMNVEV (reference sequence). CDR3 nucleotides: TGTGCCAGCAGGGGATTCTCGGGCAGGCTTTCCTACGAGCAGTACTTC. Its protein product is CASRGFSGRLSYEQYF.

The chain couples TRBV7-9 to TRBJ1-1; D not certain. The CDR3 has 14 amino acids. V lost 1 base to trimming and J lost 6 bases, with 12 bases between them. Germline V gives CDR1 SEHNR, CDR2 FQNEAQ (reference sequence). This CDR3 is CASSLGFHSAEAFF. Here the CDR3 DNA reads TGTGCCAGCAGCTTAGGATTCCACTCAGCTGAAGCTTTCTTT.

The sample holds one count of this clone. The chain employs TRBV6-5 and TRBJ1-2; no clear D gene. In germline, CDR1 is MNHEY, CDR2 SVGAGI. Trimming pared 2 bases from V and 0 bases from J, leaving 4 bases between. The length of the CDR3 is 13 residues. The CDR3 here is CASSYDANYGYTF. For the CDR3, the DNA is TGTGCCAGCAGTTACGATGCTAACTATGGCTACACCTTC.

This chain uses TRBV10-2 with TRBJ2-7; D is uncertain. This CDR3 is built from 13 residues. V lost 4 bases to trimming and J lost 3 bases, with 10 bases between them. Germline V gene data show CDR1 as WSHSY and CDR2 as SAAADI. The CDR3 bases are TGCGCCAGCAGTGCCTACAGTGGCTACGAGCAGTACTTC. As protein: CASSAYSGYEQYF.

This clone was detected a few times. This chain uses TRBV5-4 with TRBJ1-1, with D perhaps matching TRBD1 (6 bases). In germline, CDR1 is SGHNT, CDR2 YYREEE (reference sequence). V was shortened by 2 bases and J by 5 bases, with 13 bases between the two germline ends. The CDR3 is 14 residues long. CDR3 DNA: TGTGCCAGCAGCTTACAGGGTATCGAGACTGAAGCTTTCTTT. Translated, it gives CASSLQGIETEAFF.

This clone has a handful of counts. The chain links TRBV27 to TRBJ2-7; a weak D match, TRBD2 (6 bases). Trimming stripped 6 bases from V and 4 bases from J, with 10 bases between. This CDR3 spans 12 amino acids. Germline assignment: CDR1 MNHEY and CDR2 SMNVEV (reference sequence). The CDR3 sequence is CASRNGGYEQYF. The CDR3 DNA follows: TGTGCCAGCAGAAATGGGGGGTACGAGCAGTACTTC.

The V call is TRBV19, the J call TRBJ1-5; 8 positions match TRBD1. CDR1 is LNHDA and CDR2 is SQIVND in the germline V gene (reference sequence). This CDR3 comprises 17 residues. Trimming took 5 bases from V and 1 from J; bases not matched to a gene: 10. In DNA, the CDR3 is TGTGCCAGTAGTCTACCGGGACAGGCGCCCAGCAATCAGCCCCAGCATTTT. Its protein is CASSLPGQAPSNQPQHF.

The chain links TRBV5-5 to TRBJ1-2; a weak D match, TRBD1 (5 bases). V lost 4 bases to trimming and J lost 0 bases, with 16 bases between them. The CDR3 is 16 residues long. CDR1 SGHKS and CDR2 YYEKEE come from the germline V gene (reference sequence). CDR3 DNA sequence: TGTGCCAGCAGCGAGGATACAGGTGAACCTAACTATGGCTACACCTTC. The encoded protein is CASSEDTGEPNYGYTF. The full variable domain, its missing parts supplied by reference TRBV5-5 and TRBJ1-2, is DAGVTQSPTHLIKTRGQQVTLRCSPISGHKSVSWYQQVLGQGPQFIFQYYEKEERGRGNFPDRFSARQFPNYSSELNVNALLLGDSALYLCASSEDTGEPNYGYTFGSGTRLTVV.

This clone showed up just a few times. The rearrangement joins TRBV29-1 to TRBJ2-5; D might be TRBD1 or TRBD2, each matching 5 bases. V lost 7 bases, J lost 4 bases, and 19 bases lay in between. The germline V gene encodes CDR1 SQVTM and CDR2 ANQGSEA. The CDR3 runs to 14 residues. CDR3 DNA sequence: TGCAGCGCTATTTTACGGGATGGGGGAGAGACCCAGTACTTC. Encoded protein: CSAILRDGGETQYF.

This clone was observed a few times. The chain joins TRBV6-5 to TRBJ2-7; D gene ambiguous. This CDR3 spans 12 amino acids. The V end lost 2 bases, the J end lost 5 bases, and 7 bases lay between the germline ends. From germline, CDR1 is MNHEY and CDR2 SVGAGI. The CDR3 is CASSYNMDEQYF. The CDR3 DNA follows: TGTGCCAGCAGTTACAATATGGACGAGCAGTACTTC.

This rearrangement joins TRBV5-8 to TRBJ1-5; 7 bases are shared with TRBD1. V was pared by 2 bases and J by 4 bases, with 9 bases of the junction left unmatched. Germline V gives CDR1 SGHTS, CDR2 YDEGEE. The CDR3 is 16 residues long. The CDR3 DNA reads TGTGCCAGCAGCTTACGCACAGGGGCAGGAAATCAGCCCCAGCATTTT. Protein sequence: CASSLRTGAGNQPQHF.

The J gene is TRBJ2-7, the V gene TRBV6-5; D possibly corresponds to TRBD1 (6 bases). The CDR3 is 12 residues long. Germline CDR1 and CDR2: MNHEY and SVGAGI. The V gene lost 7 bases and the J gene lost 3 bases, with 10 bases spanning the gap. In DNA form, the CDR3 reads TGTGCCAGCACAGACAGGAGCTACGAGCAGTACTTC. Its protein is CASTDRSYEQYF.

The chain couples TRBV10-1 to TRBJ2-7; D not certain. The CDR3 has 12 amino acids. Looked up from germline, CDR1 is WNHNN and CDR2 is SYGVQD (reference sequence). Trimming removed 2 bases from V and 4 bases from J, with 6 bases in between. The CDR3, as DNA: TGCGCCAGCAGTGAGCACGGATACGAGCAGTACTTC. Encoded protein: CASSEHGYEQYF.

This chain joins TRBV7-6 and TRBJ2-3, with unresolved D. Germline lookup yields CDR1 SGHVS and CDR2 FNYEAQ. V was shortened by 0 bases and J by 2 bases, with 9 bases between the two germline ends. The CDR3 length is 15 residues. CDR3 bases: TGTGCCAGCAGCTTAGCTGGGCGGATCACAGATACGCAGTATTTT. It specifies CASSLAGRITDTQYF.

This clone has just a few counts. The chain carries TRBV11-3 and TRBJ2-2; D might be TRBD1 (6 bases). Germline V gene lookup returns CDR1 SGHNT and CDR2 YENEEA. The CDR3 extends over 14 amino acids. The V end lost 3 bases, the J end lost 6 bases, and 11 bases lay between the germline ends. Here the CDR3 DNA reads TGTGCCAGCAGCTTTCAACAGGGATCCGGGGAGCTGTTTTTT. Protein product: CASSFQQGSGELFF.

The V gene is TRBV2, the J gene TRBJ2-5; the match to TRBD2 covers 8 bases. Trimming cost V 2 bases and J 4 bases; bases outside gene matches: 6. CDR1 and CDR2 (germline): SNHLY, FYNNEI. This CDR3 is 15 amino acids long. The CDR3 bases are TGTGCCAGCAGTGAACTGGGACTAGGGGTAGAGACCCAGTACTTC. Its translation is CASSELGLGVETQYF. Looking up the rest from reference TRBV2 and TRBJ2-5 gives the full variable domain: EPEVTQTPSHQVTQMGQEVILRCVPISNHLYFYWYRQILGQKVEFLVSFYNNEISEKSEIFDDQFSVERPDGSNFTLKIRSTKLEDSAMYFCASSELGLGVETQYFGPGTRLLVL.

The CDR3 DNA sequence: TGTGCCAGCAGCTTCGGATACAACACTGAAGCTTTCTTT. It codes for CASSFGYNTEAFF. The rearrangement uses TRBV7-8 and TRBJ1-1; D gene ambiguous. Trimming pared 3 bases from V and 2 bases from J, leaving 7 bases between. Germline CDR1 SGHVS, CDR2 FQNEAQ. This CDR3 comprises 13 residues.

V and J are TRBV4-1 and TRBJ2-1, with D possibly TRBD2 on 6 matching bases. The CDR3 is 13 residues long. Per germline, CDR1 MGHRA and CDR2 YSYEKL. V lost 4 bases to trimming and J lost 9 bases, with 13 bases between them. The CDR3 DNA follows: TGCGCCAGCAGCCCAGCCGCGGGGAGTGAGCAGTTCTTC. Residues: CASSPAAGSEQFF.